This T cell receptor (beta chain) was sequenced for a study of CD8+ T cells in alopecia areata. The wider study: Each of the treated patients was given oral tofacitinib, 5 to 10 mg twice daily, for moderate-to-severe alopecia areata. Study results and caveats: Resident alphabeta T cells of normal skin are also sequenced in scalp samples.

Germline V CDR1 and CDR2: SGHVS, FNYEAQ. V was clipped by 5 bases and J by 4 bases; unmatched bases: 8. This CDR3 comprises 16 residues. About this clone itself: Antigen unknown.

The sorting of PBMCs gave CD4+ and CD8+ T cells. RNA was isolated and reverse transcribed to cDNA, the sequencing template. The data were produced by immunoSEQ multiplex PCR, yet TCRdb's version contains in-frame clones alone and is incomplete. The sample has more than 100,000 clones; roughly 58% are singletons. This receptor was obtained from a human donor with alopecia areata. The sequences come from CD4+ T cells sorted from blood, collected at week 0. The chain recombines TRBV7-6 with TRBJ2-1, with 10 bases that match TRBD2. The CDR3 sequence is CASSLSGGETYNEQFF. DNA for the CDR3: TGTGCCAGCAGCCTGAGCGGGGGGGAAACTTACAATGAGCAGTTCTTC.